The 11 T cell receptor beta chains reported below all come from one sample, sequenced in a study of regulatory T cells in long-lasting Graves disease. Arm-PCR of CDR3 regions and iRepertoire HTBI primers were used to build TCR beta libraries. One entry per CDR3 protein results from TCRdb running MiXCR on the multiplex PCR reads. Counted here are some 410,000 distinct CDR3 sequences, roughly 17% occurring once; the ten biggest clones make up about 10%. Time point here: newly diagnosed GD, antithyroid drugs for less than 3 months. With RNA extracted from PBMCs as input, the TCR library was made. In addition, the sample was reused for a study of T cells in Graves' hyperthyroidism and ophthalmopathy.

Sequencing used peripheral blood mononuclear cells (PBMCs), obtained at new diagnosis, from a patient treated with antithyroid drugs. The receptors here all came from a woman in her 30s with Graves disease.

Only a few counts were recorded for this clonotype. The chain is built from TRBV20-1 and TRBJ1-2; no reliable D call. This CDR3 region has 14 residues. The V gene's germline CDR1 is DFQATT and CDR2 SNEGSKA (reference sequence). V gave up 1 base and J gave up 4 bases, with 13 bases separating them. The CDR3 loop is CSARVDLDRYGYTF. The CDR3 nucleotides read TGCAGTGCTAGAGTCGACCTCGACCGCTATGGCTACACCTTC.

This clonotype was seen ten or more times. The chain couples TRBV7-8 to TRBJ1-6; D gene uncertain. Between the trimmed V and J ends, which lost 4 bases and 12 bases, there was a span of 16 bases. This CDR3 region has 14 residues. Germline V gene data show CDR1 as SGHVS and CDR2 as FQNEAQ. CDR3 region: CASSSRIPGQPLHF. CDR3 DNA sequence: TGTGCCAGCAGCTCCCGTATCCCTGGGCAACCCCTCCACTTT. Drawing the rest from reference TRBV7-8 and TRBJ1-6, the complete variable domain is GAGVSQSPRYKVAKRGQDVALRCDPISGHVSLFWYQQALGQGPEFLTYFQNEAQLDKSGLPSDRFFAERPEGSVSTLKIQRTQQEDSAVYLCASSSRIPGQPLHFGNGTRLTVT.

This clonotype has ten or more counts. The chain couples TRBV11-2 to TRBJ2-5; D might be TRBD2 (5 bases). The V end was cut by 4 bases, the J end by 2 bases, with 14 bases between. This CDR3 has 15 amino acids. Germline V lookup: CDR1 SGHAT, CDR2 FQNNGV. CDR3 amino acids: CASSYSGLVQETQYF. For the CDR3, the DNA is TGTGCCAGCAGCTATTCCGGACTGGTACAAGAGACCCAGTACTTC.

This clonotype was recorded many times. The chain combines TRBV5-5 with TRBJ2-1; D perhaps matches TRBD1 (5 bases). With 1 base removed from V and 7 bases from J, the gap between germline ends came to 9 bases. Per germline, CDR1 SGHKS and CDR2 YYEKEE (reference sequence). This CDR3 is 13 amino acids long. The CDR3 is CASSLQGVNEQFF. The CDR3 region has the DNA TGTGCCAGCAGCTTGCAAGGGGTTAATGAGCAGTTCTTC.

This clonotype has ten or more counts. The chain recombines TRBV7-9 with TRBJ1-2, with TRBD1 matching 8 bases. This CDR3 has 15 residues. Germline CDR1 SEHNR, CDR2 FQNEAQ (reference sequence). Trimming took 0 bases from V and 4 from J; bases not matched to a gene: 4. The CDR3 DNA sequence: TGTGCCAGCAGCTTAGCCCCGGGACAGGTCTATGGCTACACCTTC. Translation gives CASSLAPGQVYGYTF.

This clonotype was counted only a few times. The V call is TRBV19, the J call TRBJ2-3, with 8 bases that match TRBD1. The germline V gene encodes CDR1 LNHDA and CDR2 SQIVND (reference sequence). The CDR3 length is 15 residues. Trimming at V came to 7 bases and at J to 0 bases, leaving 6 bases not matched to a gene. In nucleotides, the CDR3 is TGTGCCAGTAACGACAGGGGACCTAGCACAGATACGCAGTATTTT. This encodes CASNDRGPSTDTQYF.

This clonotype occurred a few times. The genes are TRBV29-1 and TRBJ2-5; D is unclear. Trimming took 3 bases from V and 0 from J, leaving 14 bases between them. The CDR3 runs to 15 residues. The germline V gene encodes CDR1 SQVTM and CDR2 ANQGSEA. CDR3 DNA: TGCAGCGTTGATGGGGAAGCAGGACACCAAGAGACCCAGTACTTC. Its translation: CSVDGEAGHQETQYF.

Ten or more counts support this clonotype. The rearrangement links TRBV27 to TRBJ2-1; D might be TRBD1 (8 bases). The CDR3 totals 12 residues. The germline V gene has CDR1 MNHEY and CDR2 SMNVEV (reference sequence). Trimming shortened V by 5 bases and J by 10 bases, and 12 bases separated the two germline ends. The CDR3 reads CASSHRGGEQFF. The CDR3 nucleotides read TGTGCCAGCAGTCACAGGGGGGGAGAGCAGTTCTTC.

This clonotype was found many times. The DNA of the CDR3 is TGTGCCAGCACCTCGGACCGATCCACAGATACGCAGTATTTT. Translated, it gives CASTSDRSTDTQYF. The chain uses TRBV2 and TRBJ2-3; D not resolved. Germline V gene sequence: CDR1 SNHLY, CDR2 FYNNEI. Trimming shortened V by 7 bases and J by 2 bases, and 13 bases separated the two germline ends. This CDR3 is built from 14 residues.

This clonotype showed up many times. The gene calls are TRBV2 and TRBJ2-7; D possibly matches TRBD1 or TRBD2 (5 bases each). This CDR3 contains 12 residues. Germline values: CDR1 SNHLY, CDR2 FYNNEI. V lost 6 bases, J lost 5 bases, and 11 bases lay in between. The chain's CDR3 is CASRIGTDEQYF. The CDR3 DNA reads TGTGCCAGCAGGATCGGGACCGACGAGCAGTACTTC.

In its sample, this clonotype was seen many times. DNA for the CDR3: TGTGCCAGCAGCTTACTTTCAAACTCTAACTATGGCTACACCTTC. This encodes CASSLLSNSNYGYTF. The chain combines TRBV7-9 with TRBJ1-2, with no clear D. The CDR3 contains 15 residues. Deletions cut 2 bases from V and 0 bases from J, with 10 bases between. The germline gives CDR1 SEHNR, CDR2 FQNEAQ (reference sequence).